This entry features one T cell receptor (beta chain) sequence. Its antigen is unknown. Gene names follow the mouse nomenclature. The read ends 1 residue early relative to the CDR3; the germline J gene fills the gap. TCRbeta CDR3 was sequenced at survey depth with template counts. The protocol was immunoSEQ multiplex PCR, while the TCRdb copy is restricted to in-frame clones and leaves out a portion. Of roughly 1,700 clones in the sample, 35% to 50% are singletons; the top ten hold around a sixth. The CDR3 runs to 13 residues. Trimming stripped 2 bases from V and 1 base from J, with 8 bases between. CDR1 is GFQATS, CDR2 STVNSAI, per germline. Time point given: mouse harvest day 14 after allogeneic transplant. Tail vein injection delivered 10^7 T-cell-depleted bone marrow cells and 10^6 splenic CD5+ T cells. This sample was taken from a study of tissue T cells after allogeneic stem cell transplantation.

Study findings and constraints: Motif-based clustering found tissue-specific repertoire signatures shared across patients, though few clones were shared. TCR repertoires tracked anatomic similarity, regardless of disease or transplant status. Tissue-detected TCR repertoire was only partly captured by blood and spleen T cells.

V gene TRBV20 combines with J gene TRBJ1-1, with D possibly TRBD1 on 6 matching bases. The sample was gut tissue. This clonotype originated in a female BALB/c mouse given C57BL/6 T cells with graft-versus-host disease after an allogeneic hematopoietic cell transplant. CDR3 DNA (partial): TGTGGTGCTAGGAAGGGACAAAACACAGAAGTCTTC. This gives the protein CGARKGQNTEVF. The whole CDR3 sequence is CGARKGQNTEVFF.